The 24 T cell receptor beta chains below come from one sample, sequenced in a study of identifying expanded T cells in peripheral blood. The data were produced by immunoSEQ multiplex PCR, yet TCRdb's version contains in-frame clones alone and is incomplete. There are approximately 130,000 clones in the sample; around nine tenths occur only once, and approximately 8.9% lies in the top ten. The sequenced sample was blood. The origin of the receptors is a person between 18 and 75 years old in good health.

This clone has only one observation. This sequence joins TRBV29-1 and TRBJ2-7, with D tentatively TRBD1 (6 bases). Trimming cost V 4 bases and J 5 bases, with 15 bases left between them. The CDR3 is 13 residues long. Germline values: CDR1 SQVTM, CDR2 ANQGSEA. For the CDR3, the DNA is TGCAGCGTTGTAAGGGGGTGGGGAGACGAGCAGTACTTC. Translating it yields CSVVRGWGDEQYF.

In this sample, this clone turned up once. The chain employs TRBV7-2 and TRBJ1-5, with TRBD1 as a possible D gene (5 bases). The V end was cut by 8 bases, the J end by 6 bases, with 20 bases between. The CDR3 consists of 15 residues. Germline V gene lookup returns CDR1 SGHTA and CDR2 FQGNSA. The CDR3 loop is CASGGSDRGPQPQHF. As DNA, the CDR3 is TGTGCCAGCGGCGGGTCCGATCGGGGACCTCAGCCCCAGCATTTT.

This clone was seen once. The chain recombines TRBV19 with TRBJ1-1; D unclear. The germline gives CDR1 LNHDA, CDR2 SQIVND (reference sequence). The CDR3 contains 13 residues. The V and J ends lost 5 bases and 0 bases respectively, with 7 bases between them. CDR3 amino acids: CASSPLLNTEAFF. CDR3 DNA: TGTGCCAGTAGTCCCTTACTGAACACTGAAGCTTTCTTT. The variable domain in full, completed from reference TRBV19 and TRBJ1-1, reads DGGITQSPKYLFRKEGQNVTLSCEQNLNHDAMYWYRQDPGQGLRLIYYSQIVNDFQKGDIAEGYSVSREKKESFPLTVTSAQKNPTAFYLCASSPLLNTEAFFGQGTRLTVV.

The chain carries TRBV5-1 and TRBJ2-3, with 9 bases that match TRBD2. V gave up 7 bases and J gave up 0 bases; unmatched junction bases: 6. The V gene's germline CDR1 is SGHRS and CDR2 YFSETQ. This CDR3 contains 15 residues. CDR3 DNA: TGCGCCAGCGCAGGACTAGCGTCTAGCACAGATACGCAGTATTTT. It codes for CASAGLASSTDTQYF.

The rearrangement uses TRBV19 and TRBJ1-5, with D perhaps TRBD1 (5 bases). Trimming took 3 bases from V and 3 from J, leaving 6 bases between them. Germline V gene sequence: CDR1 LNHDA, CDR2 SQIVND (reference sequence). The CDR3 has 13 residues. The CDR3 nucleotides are TGTGCCAGTAGTATCAGGGACAATCAGCCCCAGCATTTT. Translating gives CASSIRDNQPQHF.

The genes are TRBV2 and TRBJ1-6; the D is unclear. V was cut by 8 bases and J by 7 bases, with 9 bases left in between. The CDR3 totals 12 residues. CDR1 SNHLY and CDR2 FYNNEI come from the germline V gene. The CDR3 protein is CASVVGNSPLHF. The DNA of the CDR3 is TGTGCCAGCGTGGTGGGGAATTCACCCCTCCACTTT.

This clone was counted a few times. CDR3 amino acids: CASSPKWGDSYEQYF. In DNA, the CDR3 is TGTGCCAGCAGCCCTAAGTGGGGGGACTCCTACGAGCAGTACTTC. The rearrangement joins TRBV9 to TRBJ2-7; D is perhaps TRBD2 (6 bases). V lost 4 bases and J 0 bases, leaving 14 bases between the germline ends. The germline V gene has CDR1 SGDLS and CDR2 YYNGEE. The CDR3 consists of 15 residues.

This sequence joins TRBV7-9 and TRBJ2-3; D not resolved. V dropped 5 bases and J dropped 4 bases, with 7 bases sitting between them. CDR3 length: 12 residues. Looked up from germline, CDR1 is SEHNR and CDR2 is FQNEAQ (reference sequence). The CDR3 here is CASSPLADTQYF. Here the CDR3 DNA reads TGTGCCAGCAGCCCCCTAGCAGATACGCAGTATTTT. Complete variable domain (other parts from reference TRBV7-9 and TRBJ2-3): DTGVSQNPRHKITKRGQNVTFRCDPISEHNRLYWYRQTLGQGPEFLTYFQNEAQLEKSRLLSDRFSAERPKGSFSTLEIQRTEQGDSAMYLCASSPLADTQYFGPGTRLTVL.

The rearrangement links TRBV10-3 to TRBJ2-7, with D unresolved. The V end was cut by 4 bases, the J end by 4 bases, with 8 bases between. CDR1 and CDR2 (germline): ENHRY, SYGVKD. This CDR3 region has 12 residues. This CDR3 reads CAISGSQYEQYF. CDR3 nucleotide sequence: TGTGCCATCAGTGGCAGTCAATACGAGCAGTACTTC.

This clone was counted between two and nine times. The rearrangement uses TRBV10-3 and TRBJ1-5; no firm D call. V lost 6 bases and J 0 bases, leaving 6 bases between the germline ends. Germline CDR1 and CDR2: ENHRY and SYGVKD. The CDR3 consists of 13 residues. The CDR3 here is CAIRRDSNQPQHF. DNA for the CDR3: TGTGCCATCAGGAGGGATAGCAATCAGCCCCAGCATTTT.

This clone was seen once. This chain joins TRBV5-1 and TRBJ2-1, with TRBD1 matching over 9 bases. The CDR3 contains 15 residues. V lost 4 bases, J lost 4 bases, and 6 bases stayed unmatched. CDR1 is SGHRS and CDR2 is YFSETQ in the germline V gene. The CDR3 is CASSPGQGFYNEQFF. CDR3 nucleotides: TGCGCCAGCAGCCCGGGACAGGGATTTTACAATGAGCAGTTCTTC.

The CDR3 sequence is CASSSGQGNTEAFF. In DNA, the CDR3 is TGTGCCAGCAGTTCAGGACAGGGTAACACTGAAGCTTTCTTT. The V call is TRBV28, the J call TRBJ1-1; TRBD1 agrees at 8 bases. The CDR3 has 14 amino acids. Germline-derived CDR1 and CDR2 are MDHEN and SYDVKM. With V trimmed by 4 bases and J by 2 bases, 3 bases remained unmatched.

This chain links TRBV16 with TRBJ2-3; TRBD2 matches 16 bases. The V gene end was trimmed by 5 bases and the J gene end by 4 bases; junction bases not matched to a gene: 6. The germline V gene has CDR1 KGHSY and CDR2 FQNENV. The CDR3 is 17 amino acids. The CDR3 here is CASSAGTSGRASDTQYF. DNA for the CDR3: TGTGCCAGCAGCGCCGGGACTAGCGGGAGGGCCTCAGATACGCAGTATTTT.

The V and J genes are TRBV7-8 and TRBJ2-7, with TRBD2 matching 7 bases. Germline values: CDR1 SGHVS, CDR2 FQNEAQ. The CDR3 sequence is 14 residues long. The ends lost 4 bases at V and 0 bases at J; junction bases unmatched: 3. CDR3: CASSYREGSYEQYF. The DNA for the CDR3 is TGTGCCAGCAGCTATAGGGAGGGCTCCTACGAGCAGTACTTC.

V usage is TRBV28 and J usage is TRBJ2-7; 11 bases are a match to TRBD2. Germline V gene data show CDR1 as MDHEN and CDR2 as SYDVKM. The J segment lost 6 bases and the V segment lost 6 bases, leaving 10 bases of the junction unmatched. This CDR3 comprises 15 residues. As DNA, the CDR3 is TGTGCCAGCAGCCCACTAGCGGGAGTAGTCCGCGAGCAGTACTTC. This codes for CASSPLAGVVREQYF. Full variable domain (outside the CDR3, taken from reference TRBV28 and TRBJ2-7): DVKVTQSSRYLVKRTGEKVFLECVQDMDHENMFWYRQDPGLGLRLIYFSYDVKMKEKGDIPEGYSVSREKKERFSLILESASTNQTSMYLCASSPLAGVVREQYFGPGTRLTVT.

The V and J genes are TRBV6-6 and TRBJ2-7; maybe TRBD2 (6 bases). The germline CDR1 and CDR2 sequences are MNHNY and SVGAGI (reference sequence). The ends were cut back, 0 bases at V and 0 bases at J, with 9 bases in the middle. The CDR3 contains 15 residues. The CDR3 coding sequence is TGTGCCAGCAGTTACTCAGCGGGCGCCTCCTACGAGCAGTACTTC. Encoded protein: CASSYSAGASYEQYF.

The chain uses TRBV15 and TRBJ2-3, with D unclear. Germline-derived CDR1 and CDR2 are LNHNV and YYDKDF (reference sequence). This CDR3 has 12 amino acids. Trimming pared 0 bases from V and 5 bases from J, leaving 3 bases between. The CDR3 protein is CATSRDGDTQYF. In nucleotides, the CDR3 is TGTGCCACCAGCAGAGACGGAGATACGCAGTATTTT. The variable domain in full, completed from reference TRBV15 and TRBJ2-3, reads DAMVIQNPRYQVTQFGKPVTLSCSQTLNHNVMYWYQQKSSQAPKLLFHYYDKDFNNEADTPDNFQSRRPNTSFCFLDIRSPGLGDTAMYLCATSRDGDTQYFGPGTRLTVL.

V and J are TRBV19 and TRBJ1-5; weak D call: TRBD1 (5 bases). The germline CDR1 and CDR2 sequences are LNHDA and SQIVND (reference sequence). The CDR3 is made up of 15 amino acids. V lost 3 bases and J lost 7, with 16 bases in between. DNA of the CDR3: TGTGCCAGTAGTATGGGCAGGGCGGTTCAACAGCCCCAGCATTTT. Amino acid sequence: CASSMGRAVQQPQHF.

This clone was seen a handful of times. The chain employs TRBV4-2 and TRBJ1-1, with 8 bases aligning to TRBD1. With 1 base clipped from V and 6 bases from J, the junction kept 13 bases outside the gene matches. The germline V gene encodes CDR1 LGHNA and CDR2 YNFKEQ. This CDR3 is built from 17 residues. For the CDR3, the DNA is TGTGCCAGCAGCCAAGTGTCGGCGGGGGACAGGTTGGCTGAAGCTTTCTTT. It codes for CASSQVSAGDRLAEAFF.

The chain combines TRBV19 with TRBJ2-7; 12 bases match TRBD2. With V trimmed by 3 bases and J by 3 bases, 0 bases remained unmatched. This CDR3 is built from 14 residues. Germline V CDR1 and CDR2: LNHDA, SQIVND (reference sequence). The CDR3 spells CASSMTSGSYEQYF. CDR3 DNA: TGTGCCAGTAGTATGACTAGCGGGAGCTACGAGCAGTACTTC.

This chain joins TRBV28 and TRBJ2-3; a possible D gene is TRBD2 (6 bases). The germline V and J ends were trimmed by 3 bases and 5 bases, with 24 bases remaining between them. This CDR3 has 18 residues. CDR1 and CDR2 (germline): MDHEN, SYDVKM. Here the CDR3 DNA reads TGTGCCAGCAGTTTTCCACCGGGCGGGGCAGGGAGTGGAGATACGCAGTATTTT. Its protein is CASSFPPGGAGSGDTQYF. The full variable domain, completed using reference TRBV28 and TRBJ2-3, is DVKVTQSSRYLVKRTGEKVFLECVQDMDHENMFWYRQDPGLGLRLIYFSYDVKMKEKGDIPEGYSVSREKKERFSLILESASTNQTSMYLCASSFPPGGAGSGDTQYFGPGTRLTVL.

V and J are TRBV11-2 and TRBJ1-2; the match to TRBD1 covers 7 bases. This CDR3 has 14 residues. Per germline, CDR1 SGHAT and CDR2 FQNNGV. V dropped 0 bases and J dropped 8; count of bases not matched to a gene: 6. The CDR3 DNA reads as TGTGCCAGCAGCTTAGAAAAGGGGGCGATCGGCTACACCTTC. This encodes CASSLEKGAIGYTF.

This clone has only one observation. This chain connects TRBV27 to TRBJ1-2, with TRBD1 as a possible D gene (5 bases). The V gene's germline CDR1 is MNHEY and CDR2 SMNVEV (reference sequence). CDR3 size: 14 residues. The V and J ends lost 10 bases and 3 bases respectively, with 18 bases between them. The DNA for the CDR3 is TGTGCCACCCTGGACTTGAGGGGATACTATGGCTACACCTTC. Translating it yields CATLDLRGYYGYTF.

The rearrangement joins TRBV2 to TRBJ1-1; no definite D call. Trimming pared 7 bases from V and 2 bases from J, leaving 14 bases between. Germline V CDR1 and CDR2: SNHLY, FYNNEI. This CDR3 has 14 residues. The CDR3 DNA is TGTGCCAGCACTTTTGCGAGCGTTAACACTGAAGCTTTCTTT. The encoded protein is CASTFASVNTEAFF.